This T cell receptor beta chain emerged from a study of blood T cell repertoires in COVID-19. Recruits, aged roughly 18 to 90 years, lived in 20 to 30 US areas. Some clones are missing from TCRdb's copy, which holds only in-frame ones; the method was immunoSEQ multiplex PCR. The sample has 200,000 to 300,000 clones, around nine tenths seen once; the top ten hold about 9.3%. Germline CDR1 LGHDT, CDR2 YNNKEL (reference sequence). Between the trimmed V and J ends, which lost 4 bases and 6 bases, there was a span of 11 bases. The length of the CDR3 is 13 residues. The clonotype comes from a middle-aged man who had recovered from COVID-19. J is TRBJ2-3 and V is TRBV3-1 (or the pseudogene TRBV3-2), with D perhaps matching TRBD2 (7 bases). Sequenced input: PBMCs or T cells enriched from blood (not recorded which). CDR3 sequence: CASSRGGLDTQYF. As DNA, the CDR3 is TGTGCCAGCAGCCGGGGGGGCCTGGATACGCAGTATTTT.